This note documents a single T cell receptor (beta chain) sequence. Its antigen is not known. The data originate from a study of T cell responses to AZD1222 COVID-19 vaccine. General study results and limits: The donor group comprised mostly white British people and more females; the analysis possibly underestimated clonal diversity.

The CDR3 length is 13 residues. Trimming removed 6 bases from V and 3 bases from J, with 12 bases in between. Germline V gene lookup returns CDR1 LNHDA and CDR2 SQIVND (reference sequence). This table comes from immunoSEQ multiplex PCR, and its TCRdb copy is limited to in-frame clones, with some not included. Altogether 80,000 to 100,000 clones are present, 87% being singletons, with the ten largest covering 11%. This sample comprised peripheral blood, obtained 28 days after the second AZD1222 dose. The clonotype originates from an adult who received the AZD1222 COVID-19 vaccine. This chain joins TRBV19 and TRBJ2-7; a possible D gene is TRBD1 (6 bases). The CDR3: CASSRQVDYEQYF. CDR3 nucleotides: TGTGCCAGTAGCAGACAGGTCGACTACGAGCAGTACTTC.